This entry lists 25 T cell receptor beta chains sequenced from one sample in a study of blood T cell repertoires in COVID-19. The method was immunoSEQ multiplex PCR; TCRdb's version includes in-frame clones alone and lacks a portion of them. The repertoire holds 150,000 or so clones, with 84% as singletons. The source material was peripheral blood. Receptors originate from a man aged 18 to 29 with active or convalescent COVID-19.

The chain carries TRBV7-9 and TRBJ2-1; tentatively, D is TRBD2 (6 bases). CDR1 is SEHNR, CDR2 FQNEAQ, per germline (reference sequence). This CDR3 has 15 residues. The ends were cut back, 5 bases at V and 7 bases at J, with 18 bases in the middle. This chain's CDR3 is CASSPPGAVGNEQFF. CDR3 DNA sequence: TGTGCCAGCAGCCCTCCGGGAGCGGTGGGGAATGAGCAGTTCTTC.

The genes are TRBV7-9 and TRBJ2-6; D may be TRBD1 (6 bases). Germline lookup yields CDR1 SEHNR and CDR2 FQNEAQ (reference sequence). Between the trimmed V and J ends, which lost 5 bases and 2 bases, there was a span of 13 bases. The CDR3 spans 16 residues. In nucleotides, the CDR3 is TGTGCCAGCAGCCCCATCCGACAGGCTGGGGCCAACGTCCTGACTTTC. Translating it yields CASSPIRQAGANVLTF.

A few counts support this clone. The rearrangement uses TRBV4-3 and TRBJ2-2; the D gene is possibly TRBD1 (5 bases). The CDR3 contains 14 residues. V lost 1 base and J 5 bases, leaving 8 bases between the germline ends. Germline loops: CDR1 LGHNA, CDR2 YSLEER. The CDR3 nucleotides are TGCGCCAGCAGCCAAGGTCAGGGAACCGGGGAGCTGTTTTTT. It encodes CASSQGQGTGELFF.

The genes are TRBV19 and TRBJ1-2; TRBD1 matches 8 bases. This CDR3 comprises 12 residues. The germline gives CDR1 LNHDA, CDR2 SQIVND (reference sequence). Losses at the gene ends were 4 bases for V and 7 bases for J; bases not matched to a gene: 2. This CDR3 is CASSRTGIGYTF. The CDR3 DNA is TGTGCCAGTAGTAGGACAGGGATTGGCTACACCTTC.

This clone was picked up one time. The V and J genes are TRBV2 and TRBJ2-7; no clear D gene. Trimming removed 6 bases at V and 1 base at J, with 7 bases between. The CDR3 consists of 12 residues. From germline, CDR1 is SNHLY and CDR2 FYNNEI. The CDR3 protein is CASSYLSYEQYF. CDR3 DNA: TGTGCCAGCAGCTACCTTTCCTACGAGCAGTACTTC.

The rearrangement joins TRBV28 to TRBJ2-3; 8 bases line up with TRBD1. This CDR3 region has 13 residues. V lost 7 bases to trimming and J lost 3 bases; unmatched junction nucleotides: 3. In germline, CDR1 is MDHEN, CDR2 SYDVKM. The CDR3 sequence: CASKRTGTDTQYF. In DNA form, the CDR3 reads TGTGCCAGCAAAAGGACAGGGACAGATACGCAGTATTTT.

The chain joins TRBV4-2 to TRBJ2-1; 7 bases match TRBD2. The CDR3 length is 13 residues. CDR1 LGHNA and CDR2 YNFKEQ come from the germline V gene. With 3 bases clipped from V and 7 bases from J, the junction kept 3 bases outside the gene matches. CDR3: CASSHTSANEQFF. The CDR3 nucleotides read TGTGCCAGCAGCCATACTAGCGCAAATGAGCAGTTCTTC.

This chain joins TRBV11-2 and TRBJ1-2; unclear D gene. CDR1 SGHAT and CDR2 FQNNGV come from the germline V gene. This CDR3 is built from 11 residues. Between the trimmed V and J ends, which lost 5 bases and 2 bases, there was a span of 3 bases. Here the CDR3 reads CASSQNYGYTF. The CDR3 DNA sequence: TGTGCCAGCAGCCAGAACTATGGCTACACCTTC.

This clone was found a few times. The V call is TRBV28, the J call TRBJ1-4, with D uncertain. This CDR3 contains 14 residues. V lost 5 bases to trimming and J lost 5 bases, with 12 bases between them. Per germline, CDR1 MDHEN and CDR2 SYDVKM. In DNA form, the CDR3 reads TGTGCCAGCAGTGCGGCGGATGGGAATGAAAAACTGTTTTTT. It translates to CASSAADGNEKLFF. The complete variable domain, with remaining parts taken from reference TRBV28 and TRBJ1-4, reads DVKVTQSSRYLVKRTGEKVFLECVQDMDHENMFWYRQDPGLGLRLIYFSYDVKMKEKGDIPEGYSVSREKKERFSLILESASTNQTSMYLCASSAADGNEKLFFGSGTQLSVL.

V gene TRBV19 combines with J gene TRBJ2-3; 13 bases are a match to TRBD2. J lost 0 bases, V lost 5 bases, and 2 bases had no gene match. This CDR3 is 16 amino acids long. Germline CDR1 and CDR2: LNHDA and SQIVND (reference sequence). In DNA, the CDR3 is TGTGCCAGTAGTCCACTAGCGGGAGGGAGCACAGATACGCAGTATTTT. Its translation is CASSPLAGGSTDTQYF.

This clone was picked up a small number of times. This chain links TRBV5-6 with TRBJ1-6, with 8 bases matching TRBD1. CDR1 is SGHDT and CDR2 is YYEEEE in the germline V gene. With 2 bases clipped from V and 7 bases from J, the junction kept 5 bases outside the gene matches. This CDR3 is built from 15 residues. DNA for the CDR3: TGTGCCAGCAGCTTCGGGACAGGCTACAATTCACCCCTCCACTTT. It specifies CASSFGTGYNSPLHF.

This clone was observed a single time. The chain couples TRBV5-6 to TRBJ1-3; the D gene is possibly TRBD1 (5 bases). Trimming pared 1 base from V and 0 bases from J, leaving 8 bases between. This CDR3 is 15 amino acids long. CDR1 and CDR2 (germline): SGHDT, YYEEEE. The CDR3 protein is CASSLIGVSGNTIYF. As DNA, the CDR3 is TGTGCCAGCAGCTTGATAGGGGTCTCTGGAAACACCATATATTTT.

CDR3 DNA sequence: TGTGCCATCAGTGAGTCGATTAGCGGGGTTTACAATGAGCAGTTCTTC. Its translation: CAISESISGVYNEQFF. V gene TRBV10-3 combines with J gene TRBJ2-1, with 8 bases identical to TRBD2. After removal of 0 bases from V and 4 bases from J, the junction contained 5 bases not matched to a gene. Germline CDR1 reads ENHRY; CDR2 reads SYGVKD. This CDR3 is 16 amino acids long.

This clone has only one observation. The chain links TRBV19 to TRBJ1-2; D remains ambiguous. V dropped 6 bases and J dropped 4 bases, with 15 bases sitting between them. The CDR3 totals 14 residues. Germline CDR1 and CDR2: LNHDA and SQIVND (reference sequence). The CDR3 sequence: CASRDGGPFYGYTF. The CDR3 nucleotides read TGTGCCAGTAGAGACGGAGGCCCCTTCTATGGCTACACCTTC.

J is TRBJ1-1 and V is TRBV6-5; maybe TRBD1 (5 bases). The CDR3 contains 15 residues. CDR1 is MNHEY, CDR2 SVGAGI, per germline. The V end was cut by 7 bases, the J end by 3 bases, with 18 bases between. The CDR3 nucleotides are TGTGCCAGCACCCTCTCAGGGATCTCTGACACTGAAGCTTTCTTT. It codes for CASTLSGISDTEAFF.

Here the CDR3 DNA reads TGTGCCATCAGTGATCAGACTAGCGGGGGGAATGAGCAGTTCTTC. It yields the protein CAISDQTSGGNEQFF. The rearrangement uses TRBV10-3 and TRBJ2-1; 13 bases match TRBD2. The CDR3 sequence is 15 residues long. Germline CDR1 reads ENHRY; CDR2 reads SYGVKD. Unmatched junction bases numbered 3, after V lost 3 bases and J lost 7 bases.

The chain employs TRBV29-1 and TRBJ2-7; TRBD1 matches at 11 bases. Per the germline V gene, CDR1 is SQVTM and CDR2 is ANQGSEA. The CDR3 length is 14 residues. The V and J ends lost 2 bases and 7 bases, in that order; junction bases with no gene match: 7. CDR3 sequence: CSVEKGQGVSEQYF. CDR3 nucleotides: TGCAGCGTTGAAAAGGGACAGGGGGTTTCTGAGCAGTACTTC.

Details on this clone: A read error is possible here, since a much larger clone lies one base away. The chain is built from TRBV21-1 and TRBJ1-4; TRBD1 is the table's D call and was not checked against the DNA. TRBV21-1 is a known pseudogene. The CDR3 contains 15 residues. The CDR3 here is CASSTGTGTNEKLFF. CDR3 bases: TGTGCCAGCAGCACCGGGACAGGAACTAATGAAAAACTGTTTTTT.

This clone was picked up a small number of times. The rearrangement links TRBV5-6 to TRBJ2-1; 12 nucleotides line up with TRBD2. The germline V gene has CDR1 SGHDT and CDR2 YYEEEE. V lost 5 bases to trimming and J lost 7 bases; unmatched junction nucleotides: 4. The CDR3 runs 14 residues. CDR3 protein: CASRTSGSLNEQFF. The CDR3 DNA follows: TGTGCCAGCAGGACTAGCGGGAGCCTAAATGAGCAGTTCTTC.

This CDR3 is CASSLVRSSYNSPLHF. As DNA, the CDR3 is TGTGCCAGCAGCTTAGTGCGGAGCTCCTATAATTCACCCCTCCACTTT. V gene TRBV11-2 combines with J gene TRBJ1-6; D unresolved. This CDR3 is built from 16 residues. Trimming cost V 1 base and J 0 bases, with 7 bases left between them. The V gene's germline CDR1 is SGHAT and CDR2 FQNNGV.

This clone was detected once. V usage is TRBV15 and J usage is TRBJ1-1, with a weak D call TRBD1 (6 bases). The CDR3 contains 13 residues. Germline-derived CDR1 and CDR2 are LNHNV and YYDKDF (reference sequence). V was clipped by 4 bases and J by 4 bases, with 10 bases between them. The chain's CDR3 is CATSKGGSTEAFF. In nucleotides, the CDR3 is TGTGCCACCAGCAAGGGGGGGAGCACTGAAGCTTTCTTT.

The CDR3 protein is CASGLGTTTNEKLFF. In nucleotides, the CDR3 is TGCGCCAGCGGTCTCGGAACTACCACTAATGAAAAACTGTTTTTT. This chain connects TRBV5-1 to TRBJ1-4; D is unresolved. Between the trimmed V and J ends, which lost 7 bases and 2 bases, there was a span of 15 bases. The CDR3 spans 15 residues. CDR1 is SGHRS and CDR2 is YFSETQ in the germline V gene.

The V call is TRBV2, the J call TRBJ2-7; TRBD1 is a possible D gene (6 bases). The V gene lost 5 bases and the J gene lost 2 bases, with 16 bases spanning the gap. The CDR3 has 15 amino acids. In germline, CDR1 is SNHLY, CDR2 FYNNEI. The CDR3 sequence is CASSKQGGDAYEQYF. DNA for the CDR3: TGTGCCAGCAGTAAACAGGGTGGAGACGCCTACGAGCAGTACTTC.

This chain joins TRBV19 and TRBJ2-5; perhaps TRBD2 as D (7 bases). Germline V gene data show CDR1 as LNHDA and CDR2 as SQIVND (reference sequence). Trimming removed 3 bases at V and 4 bases at J, with 15 bases between. This CDR3 spans 15 amino acids. CDR3 nucleotide sequence: TGTGCCAGTAGTATGGGCGGGGGCGGTCGAGAGACCCAGTACTTC. Protein sequence: CASSMGGGGRETQYF. Using reference TRBV19 and TRBJ2-5 for the parts outside the CDR3, the full variable domain is DGGITQSPKYLFRKEGQNVTLSCEQNLNHDAMYWYRQDPGQGLRLIYYSQIVNDFQKGDIAEGYSVSREKKESFPLTVTSAQKNPTAFYLCASSMGGGGRETQYFGPGTRLLVL.

The sample holds one count of this clone. The gene calls are TRBV6-5 and TRBJ1-1; D is undetermined. The CDR3 consists of 14 residues. Trimming left V 3 bases short and J 1 base short, with 9 bases between. CDR1 is MNHEY, CDR2 SVGAGI, per germline. The CDR3 sequence: CASSYFSGNTEAFF. The CDR3 DNA follows: TGTGCCAGCAGTTATTTTTCAGGGAACACTGAAGCTTTCTTT.